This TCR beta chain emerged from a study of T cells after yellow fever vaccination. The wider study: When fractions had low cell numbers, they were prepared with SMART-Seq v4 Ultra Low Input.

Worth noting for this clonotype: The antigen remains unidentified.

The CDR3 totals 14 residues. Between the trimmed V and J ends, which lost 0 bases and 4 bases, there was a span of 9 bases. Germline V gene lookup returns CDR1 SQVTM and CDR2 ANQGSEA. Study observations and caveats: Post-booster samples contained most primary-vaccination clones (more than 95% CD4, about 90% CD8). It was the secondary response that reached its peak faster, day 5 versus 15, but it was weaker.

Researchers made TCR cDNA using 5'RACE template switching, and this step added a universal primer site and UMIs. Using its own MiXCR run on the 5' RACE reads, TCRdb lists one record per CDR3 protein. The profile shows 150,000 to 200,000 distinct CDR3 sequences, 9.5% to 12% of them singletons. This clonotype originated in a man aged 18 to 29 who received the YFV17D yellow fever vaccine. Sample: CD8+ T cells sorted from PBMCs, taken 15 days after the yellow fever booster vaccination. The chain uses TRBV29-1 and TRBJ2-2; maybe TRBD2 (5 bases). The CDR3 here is CSVEDGGVTGELFF. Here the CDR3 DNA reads TGCAGCGTTGAAGATGGAGGAGTCACCGGGGAGCTGTTTTTT.